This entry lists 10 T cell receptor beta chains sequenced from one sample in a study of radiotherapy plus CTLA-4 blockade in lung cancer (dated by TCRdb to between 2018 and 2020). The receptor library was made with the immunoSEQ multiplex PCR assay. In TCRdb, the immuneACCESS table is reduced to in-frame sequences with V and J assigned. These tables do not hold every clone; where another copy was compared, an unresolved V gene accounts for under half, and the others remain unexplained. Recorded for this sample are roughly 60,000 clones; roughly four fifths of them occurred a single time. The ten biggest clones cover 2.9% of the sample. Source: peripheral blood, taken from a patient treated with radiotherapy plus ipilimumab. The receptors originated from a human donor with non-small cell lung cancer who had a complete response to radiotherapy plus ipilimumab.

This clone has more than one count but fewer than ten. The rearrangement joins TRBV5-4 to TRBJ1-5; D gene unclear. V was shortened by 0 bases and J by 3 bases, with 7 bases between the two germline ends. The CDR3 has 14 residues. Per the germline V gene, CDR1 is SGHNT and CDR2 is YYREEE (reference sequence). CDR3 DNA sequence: TGTGCCAGCAGCTTGGGTGGCTTCAATCAGCCCCAGCATTTT. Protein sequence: CASSLGGFNQPQHF.

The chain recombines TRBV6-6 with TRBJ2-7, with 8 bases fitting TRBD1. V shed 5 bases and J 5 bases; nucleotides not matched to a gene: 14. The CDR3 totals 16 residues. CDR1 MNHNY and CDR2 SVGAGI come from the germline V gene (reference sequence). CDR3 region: CASSPSDRGARDEQYF. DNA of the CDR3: TGTGCCAGCAGTCCATCCGACAGGGGCGCTAGGGACGAGCAGTACTTC.

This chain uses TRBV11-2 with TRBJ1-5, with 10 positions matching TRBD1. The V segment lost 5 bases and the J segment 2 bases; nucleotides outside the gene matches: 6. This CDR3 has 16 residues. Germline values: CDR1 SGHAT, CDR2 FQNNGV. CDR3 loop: CASSTTGTGGNQPQHF. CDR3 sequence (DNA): TGTGCCAGCAGCACAACCGGGACAGGGGGCAATCAGCCCCAGCATTTT. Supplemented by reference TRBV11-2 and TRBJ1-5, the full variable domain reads EAGVAQSPRYKIIEKRQSVAFWCNPISGHATLYWYQQILGQGPKLLIQFQNNGVVDDSQLPKDRFSAERLKGVDSTLKIQPAKLEDSAVYLCASSTTGTGGNQPQHFGDGTRLSIL.

CDR3 sequence (DNA): TGTGCCAGCAGTGAAGTGCGGGGGGGCACATACAATGAGCAGTTCTTC. It is translated as CASSEVRGGTYNEQFF. The rearrangement uses TRBV2 and TRBJ2-1, with 9 bases that match TRBD2. CDR1 is SNHLY and CDR2 is FYNNEI in the germline V gene. The V gene end was trimmed by 1 base and the J gene end by 4 bases; junction bases not matched to a gene: 5. The CDR3 spans 16 residues.

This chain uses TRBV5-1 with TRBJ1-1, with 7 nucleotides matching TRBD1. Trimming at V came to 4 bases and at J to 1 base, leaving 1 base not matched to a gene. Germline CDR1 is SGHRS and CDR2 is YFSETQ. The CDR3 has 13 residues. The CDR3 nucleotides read TGCGCCAGCAGCCAGGGGGGGAACACTGAAGCTTTCTTT. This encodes CASSQGGNTEAFF.

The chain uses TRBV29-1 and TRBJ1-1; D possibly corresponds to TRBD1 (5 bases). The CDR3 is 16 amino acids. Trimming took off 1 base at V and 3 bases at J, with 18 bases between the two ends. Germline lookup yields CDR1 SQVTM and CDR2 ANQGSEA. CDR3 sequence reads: CSVEGRVGRLYTEAFF. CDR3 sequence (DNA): TGCAGCGTTGAAGGCAGGGTGGGGAGGTTGTACACTGAAGCTTTCTTT.

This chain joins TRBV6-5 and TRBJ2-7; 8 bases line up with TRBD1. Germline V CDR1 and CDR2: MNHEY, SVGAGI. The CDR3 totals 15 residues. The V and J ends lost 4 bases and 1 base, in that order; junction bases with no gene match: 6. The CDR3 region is CASSSGQGLSYEQYF. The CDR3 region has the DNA TGTGCCAGCAGTTCCGGACAGGGTTTATCCTACGAGCAGTACTTC.

CDR3 loop: CASSIWTGPRDEQFF. The CDR3 coding sequence is TGTGCCAGTAGTATTTGGACAGGGCCCCGGGATGAGCAGTTCTTC. This chain connects TRBV19 to TRBJ2-1, with 8 bases lining up with TRBD1. The trim removed 3 bases at V and 8 bases at J, leaving 9 bases unmatched. Germline V gives CDR1 LNHDA, CDR2 SQIVND (reference sequence). This CDR3 is 15 amino acids long.

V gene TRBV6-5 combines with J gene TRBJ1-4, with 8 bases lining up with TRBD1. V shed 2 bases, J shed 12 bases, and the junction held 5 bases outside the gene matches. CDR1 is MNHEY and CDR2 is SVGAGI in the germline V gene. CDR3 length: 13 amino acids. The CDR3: CASSYTKTGELFF. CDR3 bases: TGTGCCAGCAGTTACACTAAGACAGGGGAACTGTTTTTT.

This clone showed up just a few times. Here the CDR3 reads CASSKGETGRNYGYTF. CDR3 coding DNA: TGTGCCAGCAGCAAAGGAGAAACAGGGAGAAACTATGGCTACACCTTC. This chain joins TRBV21-1 and TRBJ1-2; the table gives TRBD1 as D, unverified against the DNA. TRBV21-1 is given as a pseudogene. The CDR3 has 16 residues.